This TCR beta chain was profiled in a study of blood T cell repertoires in COVID-19. Study context: Researchers got acute and convalescent COVID-19 samples from the United States, Italy and Spain.

Authors' data handling: It was from reference gene primer amplification that nucleated cell counts were estimated. Assay: immunoSEQ multiplex PCR; the TCRdb copy retains only in-frame clones and omits some. That table supplies the V and J calls and clone size; D and trimming were determined from the DNA. Among 300,000 to 400,000 clones listed, approximately 87% were seen once. Followed longitudinally, the Seattle patients had been enrolled during active infection. With 3 bases clipped from V and 1 base from J, the junction kept 2 bases outside the gene matches. The CDR3 loop spans 14 amino acids. The germline V gene encodes CDR1 SGHNT and CDR2 YENEEA.

Sequences were obtained from peripheral blood. V gene TRBV11-3 combines with J gene TRBJ1-1, with 7 bases that match TRBD1. This TCR was sampled from a woman aged 25 to 39 with COVID-19, enrolled during active disease. In DNA, the CDR3 is TGTGCCAGCAGCTTCAGGGGGAAGAACACTGAAGCTTTCTTT. Residues: CASSFRGKNTEAFF.